Given below is one T cell receptor beta chain in context. The data derive from a study of blood T cell repertoires in COVID-19. Overall study: Specimens from acute and convalescent COVID-19 originated in the United States, Italy and Spain. From T cells, B-cell-depleted T cells, or PBMCs came the material, which was cDNA or gDNA.

In germline, CDR1 is LGHDT, CDR2 YNNKEL (reference sequence). The CDR3 runs 16 residues. J was trimmed by 3 bases and V by 2 bases; bases with no gene match: 6. As processed by the authors: Counts of nucleated cells, estimated from reference gene primer amplification, were obtained. The method was immunoSEQ multiplex PCR; TCRdb's version includes in-frame clones alone and lacks a portion of them. V and J calls and clone size are as listed in that table; D and trimming were resolved from the DNA. Here the sample spans about 110,000 clones, around 84% being singletons. The clonotype was recovered from a woman older than 75 with active or convalescent COVID-19. Sequenced input: peripheral blood. The rearrangement joins TRBV3-1 (or the pseudogene TRBV3-2) to TRBJ1-2; 10 bases map to TRBD1. This CDR3 reads CASSQSAGTGDYGYTF. CDR3 nucleotide sequence: TGTGCCAGCAGCCAAAGCGCCGGGACAGGGGACTATGGCTACACCTTC.